This TCR beta chain originates from a study of blood T cell repertoires in COVID-19. Study-wide context: COVID-19 samples collected from the United States, Italy and Spain covered acute and convalescent phases. T cells, B-cell-depleted T cells, or PBMCs supplied cDNA or gDNA.

Authors' analysis steps: Reference gene primer amplification yielded estimated nucleated cell counts. TCRdb's copy holds only in-frame clones and misses some; the assay was immunoSEQ multiplex PCR. The V and J calls and clone size are taken from that table; D and trimming were inferred from the DNA. The top ten clones hold 5% to 7% of a sample with roughly 21,000 clones, about four fifths of them seen once. V lost 3 bases to trimming and J lost 2 bases, with 8 bases between them. The CDR3 contains 13 residues. The V call is TRBV12-3 or TRBV12-4, the J call TRBJ2-7; D ambiguous. The sequenced material came from peripheral blood. The receptor was isolated from a human donor in a cohort sampled during active COVID-19. This CDR3 is CASSFNSPYEQYF. The CDR3 coding sequence is TGTGCCAGCAGTTTTAACTCACCCTACGAGCAGTACTTC.